This TCR beta chain originates from a study of T cell responses to AZD1222 COVID-19 vaccine. In this sample, this clone turned up a few times. Its antigen is currently unknown. CDR3 size: 18 residues. The V gene end was trimmed by 6 bases and the J gene end by 0 bases; junction bases not matched to a gene: 11. Germline loops: CDR1 SEHNR, CDR2 FQNEAQ (reference sequence). The assay was immunoSEQ multiplex PCR, and TCRdb's table has in-frame clones only and misses some. Of roughly 120,000 clones detected, 88% appear once; the ten largest clones hold 1.5% to 2%. Broader study findings: Unmutated variant regions are reportedly targeted by nearly half of spike-specific TCRs. White British donors predominated, females outnumbered males, and clonal diversity was possibly underestimated. CD4 TCRs associated with vaccination spanned spike, dominating at 160-218 and 743-854. Vaccination with two AZD1222 doses was followed by a rise in Spike-specific TCR breadth and depth.

Sample: peripheral blood, taken on day 0 of AZD1222 vaccination. This receptor was obtained from an adult in good health. This chain uses TRBV7-9 with TRBJ2-1, with 10 nucleotides matching TRBD2. CDR3 bases: TGTGCCAGCAGACCAGGTAGCGGGGGGAAAAGCTCCTACAATGAGCAGTTCTTC. Translating it yields CASRPGSGGKSSYNEQFF.